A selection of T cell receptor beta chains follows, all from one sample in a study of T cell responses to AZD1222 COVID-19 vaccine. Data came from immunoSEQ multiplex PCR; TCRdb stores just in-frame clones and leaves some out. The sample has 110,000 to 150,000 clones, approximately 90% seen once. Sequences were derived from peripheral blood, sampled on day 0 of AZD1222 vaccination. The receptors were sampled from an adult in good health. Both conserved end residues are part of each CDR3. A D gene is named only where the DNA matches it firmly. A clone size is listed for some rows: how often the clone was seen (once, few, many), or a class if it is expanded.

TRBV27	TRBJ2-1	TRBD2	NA	TGTGCCAGCAGTTCCCGCGGGTTCAGCGGGAGGGCCGGGTACAATGAGCAGTTCTTC	CASSSRGFSGRAGYNEQFF
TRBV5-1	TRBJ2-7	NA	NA	TGCGCCAGCAGCTGGAAGGGGGCAGCGGGAGTCCCCGGCGAGCAGTACTTC	CASSWKGAAGVPGEQYF
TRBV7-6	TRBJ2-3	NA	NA	TGTGCCAGCAGCTTCCGTGCGAGTGGTACGCAGTATTTT	CASSFRASGTQYF
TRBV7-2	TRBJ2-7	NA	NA	TGTGCCAGCAGCTTAGGGGCGACACCGAGGGAGCAGTACTTC	CASSLGATPREQYF
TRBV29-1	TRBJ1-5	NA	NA	TGCAGCGTGACCAATGGAAGAAGTCAGCCCCAGCATTTT	CSVTNGRSQPQHF
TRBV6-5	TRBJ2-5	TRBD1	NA	TGTGCCAGCAGTTACTCAACAGGGGATGGAGAGACCCAGTACTTC	CASSYSTGDGETQYF
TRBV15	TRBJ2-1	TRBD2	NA	TGTGCCACCAGCAGGCCTGGGGCCGCTAGCGGGATTTACGATGAGCAGTTCTTC	CATSRPGAASGIYDEQFF
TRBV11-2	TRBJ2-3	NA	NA	TGTGCCAGCAGACGTTTTGGGCGGGGAACGGCAGATACGCAGTATTTT	CASRRFGRGTADTQYF
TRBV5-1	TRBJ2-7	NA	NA	TGCGCCAGCAGCTTTGGGGAAACCTACGAGCAGTACTTC	CASSFGETYEQYF
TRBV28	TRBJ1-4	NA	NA	TGTGCCAGCAGCTCCGGGAGGGATGAAAAACTGTTTTTT	CASSSGRDEKLFF
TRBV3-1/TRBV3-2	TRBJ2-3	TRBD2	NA	TGTGCCAGCAAGCCGGGGGGGCGCGGAGATACGCAGTATTTT	CASKPGGRGDTQYF
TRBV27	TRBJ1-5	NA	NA	TGTGCCAGCAGTCCCAGCCCCTCAGGGGGCAATCAGCCCCAGCATTTT	CASSPSPSGGNQPQHF
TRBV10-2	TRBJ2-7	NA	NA	TGCGCCAGCAGTGACCCCGGCGGGGAGCAGTACTTC	CASSDPGGEQYF
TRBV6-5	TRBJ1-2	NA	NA	TGTGCCAGCAGCTACAGGGACCGGCCCTATGGCTACACCTTC	CASSYRDRPYGYTF
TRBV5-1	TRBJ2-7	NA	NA	TGCGCCAGCAGCAAGGGGTCGACTAACTCCCCCTACGAGCAGTACTTC	CASSKGSTNSPYEQYF
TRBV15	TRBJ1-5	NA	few	TGTGCCACCAGCACCACCTCCACTGGCAATCAGCCCCAGCATTTT	CATSTTSTGNQPQHF
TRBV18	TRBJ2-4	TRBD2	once	TGTGCCAGCTCACCCCCTCTAGCGGGGGGGGCCCAAAACATTCAGTACTTC	CASSPPLAGGAQNIQYF
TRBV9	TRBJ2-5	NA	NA	TGTGCCAGCAGCCCAGGGGCAGGAGGACAAGAGACCCAGTACTTC	CASSPGAGGQETQYF
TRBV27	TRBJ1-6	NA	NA	TGTGCCAGCAGTTTATTCATGGGACGGAGTTCTTCACCCCTCCACTTT	CASSLFMGRSSSPLHF
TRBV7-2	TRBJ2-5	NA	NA	TGTGCCAGCAGCTTATCTCCCAGCCCAGAGACCCAGTACTTC	CASSLSPSPETQYF
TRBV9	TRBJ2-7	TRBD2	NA	TGTGCCAGCAGTCGAGCGGGAGGGCAAATCGAGCAGTACTTC	CASSRAGGQIEQYF
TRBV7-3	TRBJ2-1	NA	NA	TGTGCCAGCAGCTCAACAGGGCCGAGCTCCTACAATGAGCAGTTCTTC	CASSSTGPSSYNEQFF
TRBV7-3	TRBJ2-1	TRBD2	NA	TGTGCCAGCAGCTTAGGACTAGCGGTCTACAATGAGCAGTTCTTC	CASSLGLAVYNEQFF
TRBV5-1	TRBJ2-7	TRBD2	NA	TGCGCCAGCAGTGTCTCCCCTAGCGGGAGGGCTTCCTACGAGCAGTACTTC	CASSVSPSGRASYEQYF
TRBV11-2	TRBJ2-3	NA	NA	TGTGCCAGCAGCCGACGGGGAGGAGGCACAGATACGCAGTATTTT	CASSRRGGGTDTQYF
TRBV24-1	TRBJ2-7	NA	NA	TGTGCCACCTCCTCCCGGTGGCGATTCTACGAGCAGTACTTC	CATSSRWRFYEQYF
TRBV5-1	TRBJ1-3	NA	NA	TGCGCCAGCAGCTCAGACAGGAACCGGAACACCATATATTTT	CASSSDRNRNTIYF
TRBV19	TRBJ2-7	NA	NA	TGTGCCACCGGACGGACCTCCTACGAGCAGTACTTC	CATGRTSYEQYF
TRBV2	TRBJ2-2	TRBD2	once	TGTGCCAGCGCAAGCGGGAGTCGGGCCGGGGAGCTGTTTTTT	CASASGSRAGELFF
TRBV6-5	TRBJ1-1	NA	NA	TGTGCCAGCAGTTCCCCGGGGGAAAAGTCGGTTGAAGCTTTCTTT	CASSSPGEKSVEAFF
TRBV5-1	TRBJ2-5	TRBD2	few	TGCGCCAGCAGCTTGGAAGGGGGAGCGGGAGGGCGAGAGACCCAGTACTTC	CASSLEGGAGGRETQYF